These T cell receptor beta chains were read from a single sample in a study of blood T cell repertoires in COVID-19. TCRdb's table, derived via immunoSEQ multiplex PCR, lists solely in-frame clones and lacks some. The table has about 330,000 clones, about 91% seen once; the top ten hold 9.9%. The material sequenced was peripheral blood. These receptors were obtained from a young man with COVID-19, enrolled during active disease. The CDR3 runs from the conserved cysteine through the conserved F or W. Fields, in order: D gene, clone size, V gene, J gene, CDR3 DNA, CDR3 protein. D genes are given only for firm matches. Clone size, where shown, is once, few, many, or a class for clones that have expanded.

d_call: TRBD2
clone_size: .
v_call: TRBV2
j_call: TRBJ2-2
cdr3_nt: TGTGCCAGCAGCCCCCCGGGAAGCGGGACCTACACCGGGGAGCTGTTTTTT
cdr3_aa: CASSPPGSGTYTGELFF

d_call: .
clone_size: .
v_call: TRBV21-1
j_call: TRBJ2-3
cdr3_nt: TGTGCCAGCAGCCAGTGCGGGTGGAGCGGGGGAACTAGCACAGATACGCAGTATTTT
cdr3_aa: CASSQCGWSGGTSTDTQYF

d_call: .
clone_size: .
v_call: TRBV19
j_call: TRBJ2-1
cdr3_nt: TGTGCCAGTAGTAGACGCGGGGATGGGCAGTTCTTC
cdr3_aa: CASSRRGDGQFF

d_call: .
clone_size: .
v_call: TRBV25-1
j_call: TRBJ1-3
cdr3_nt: TGTGCCAGCAGTGGAGTAGCGGGGTGGCGAAACACCATATATTTT
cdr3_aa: CASSGVAGWRNTIYF

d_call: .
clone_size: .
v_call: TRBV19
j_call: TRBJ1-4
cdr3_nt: TGTGCCAGCCAACGAGCCGGGGTCGGTGCTGAAAAACTGTTTTTT
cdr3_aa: CASQRAGVGAEKLFF

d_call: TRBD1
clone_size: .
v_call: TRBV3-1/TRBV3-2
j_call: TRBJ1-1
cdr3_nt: TGTGCCAGCAGCCAAGATCAAGGGGGCTCCTCAGCTTTCTTT
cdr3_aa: CASSQDQGGSSAFF

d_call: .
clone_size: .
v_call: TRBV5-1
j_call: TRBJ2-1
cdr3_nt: TGCGCCAGCAGCTTGGGCGGGAACGATGAGCAGTTCTTC
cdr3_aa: CASSLGGNDEQFF

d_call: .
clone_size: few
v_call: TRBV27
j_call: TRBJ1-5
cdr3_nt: TGTGCCAGCAGTTTATCAGGGGCTGGCAATCAGCCCCAGCATTTT
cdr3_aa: CASSLSGAGNQPQHF

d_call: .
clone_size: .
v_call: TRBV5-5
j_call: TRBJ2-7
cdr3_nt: TGTGCCAGCAGCTTGTTAGTAGCGGCTTCCTACGAGCAGTACTTC
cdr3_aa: CASSLLVAASYEQYF

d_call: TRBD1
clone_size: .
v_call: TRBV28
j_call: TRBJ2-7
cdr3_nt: TGTGCCAGCAGTTTACCGGACAGGGTAGAGTACTTC
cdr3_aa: CASSLPDRVEYF

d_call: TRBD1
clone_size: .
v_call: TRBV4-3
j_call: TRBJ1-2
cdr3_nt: TGCGCCAGCAGCCAACCGGGACAGACTGGCTACACCTTC
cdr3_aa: CASSQPGQTGYTF

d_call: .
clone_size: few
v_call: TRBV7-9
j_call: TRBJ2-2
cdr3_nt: TGTGCCAGCACCACGTCGGTACACACCGGGGAGCTGTTTTTT
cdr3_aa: CASTTSVHTGELFF

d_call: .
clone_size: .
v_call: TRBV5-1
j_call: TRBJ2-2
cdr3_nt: TGCGCCAGCAGCTTCACAGGGCCTAGGACCGGGGAGCTGTTTTTT
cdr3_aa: CASSFTGPRTGELFF

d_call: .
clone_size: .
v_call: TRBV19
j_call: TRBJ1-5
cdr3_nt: TGTGCCAGTAGTATTGGGGCGGGGAGCAATCAGCCCCAGCATTTT
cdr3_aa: CASSIGAGSNQPQHF

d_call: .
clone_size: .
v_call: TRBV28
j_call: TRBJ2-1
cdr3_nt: TGTGCCAGCAGTTTATCTAGCTCCTACAATGAGCAGTTCTTC
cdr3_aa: CASSLSSSYNEQFF

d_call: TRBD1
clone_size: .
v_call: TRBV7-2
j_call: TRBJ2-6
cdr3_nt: TGTGCCAGCACCGACAGGGGGTCCTACTCTGGGGCCAACGTCCTGACTTTC
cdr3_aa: CASTDRGSYSGANVLTF

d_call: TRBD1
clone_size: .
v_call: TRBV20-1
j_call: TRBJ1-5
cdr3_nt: TGCAGTGCTAGTATCAAACAGGGGCGACAAAGATTTACCCCTAATCAGCCCCAGCATTTT
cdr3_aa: CSASIKQGRQRFTPNQPQHF

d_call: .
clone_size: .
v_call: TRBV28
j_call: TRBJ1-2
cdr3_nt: TGTGCCAGCAGTTTAATGGGAGTCTATGGCTACACCTTC
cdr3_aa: CASSLMGVYGYTF

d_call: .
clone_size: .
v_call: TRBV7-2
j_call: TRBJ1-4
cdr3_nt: TGTGCCAGCAGCTTAGCGAGGGACGCACGTCTGGGGGGACTGTTTTTT
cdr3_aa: CASSLARDARLGGLFF

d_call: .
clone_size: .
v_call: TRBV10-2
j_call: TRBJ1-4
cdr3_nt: TGCGCCAGCAGTGAGGGAGGACGGGAAAAACTGTTTTTT
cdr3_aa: CASSEGGREKLFF

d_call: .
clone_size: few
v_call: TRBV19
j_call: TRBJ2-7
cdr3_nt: TGTGCCAGCGCCCCTCCGCGGGGGCCCCCCTACGAGCAGTACTTC
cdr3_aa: CASAPPRGPPYEQYF

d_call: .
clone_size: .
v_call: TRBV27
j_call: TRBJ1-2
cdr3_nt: TGTGCCAGCAGTTTAACCACGGAAGGGGACTATGGCTACACCTTC
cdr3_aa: CASSLTTEGDYGYTF

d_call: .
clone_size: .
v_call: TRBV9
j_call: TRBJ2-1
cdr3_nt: TGTGCCAGCAGCGGTATGGACAGATTCAGCTCCTACAATGAGCAGTTCTTC
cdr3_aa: CASSGMDRFSSYNEQFF

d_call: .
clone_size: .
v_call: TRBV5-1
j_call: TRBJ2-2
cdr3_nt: TGCGCCAGCACTGACCCGGGTGACACCGGGGAGCTGTTTTTT
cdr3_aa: CASTDPGDTGELFF

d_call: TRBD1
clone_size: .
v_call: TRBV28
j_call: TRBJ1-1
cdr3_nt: TGTGCCAGCAGTTCAGGACAGGGGGATGGCACTGAAGCTTTCTTT
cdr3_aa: CASSSGQGDGTEAFF

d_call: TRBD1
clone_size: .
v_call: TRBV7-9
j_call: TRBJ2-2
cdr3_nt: TGTGCCAGCAGCACCCGACAGGGGGGCGACACCGGGGAGCTGTTTTTT
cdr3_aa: CASSTRQGGDTGELFF

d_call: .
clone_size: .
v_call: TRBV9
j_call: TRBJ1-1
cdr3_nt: TGTGCCAGCAGCGCGCGTATCTTGAACACTGAAGCTTTCTTT
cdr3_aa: CASSARILNTEAFF

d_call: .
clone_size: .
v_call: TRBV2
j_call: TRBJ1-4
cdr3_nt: TGTGCCAGCATCAAGGGGTCCAGGCCGAATGAAAAACTGTTTTTT
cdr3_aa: CASIKGSRPNEKLFF

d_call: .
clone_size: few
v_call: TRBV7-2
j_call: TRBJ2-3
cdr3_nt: TGTGCCAGCAGCTTAGGGGTGCGACGGAGGGATACGCAGTATTTT
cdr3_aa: CASSLGVRRRDTQYF

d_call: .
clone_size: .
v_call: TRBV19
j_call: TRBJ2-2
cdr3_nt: TGTGCCAGTAGTATCGATGCTCCAACACTAACCCGAAACACCGGGGAGCTGTTTTTT
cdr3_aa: CASSIDAPTLTRNTGELFF

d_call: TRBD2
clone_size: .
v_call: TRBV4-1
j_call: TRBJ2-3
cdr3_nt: TGCGCCAGCAGCCAAGTGGGAGGACTAGCGGGAGGGTGGAATACAGATACGCAGTATTTT
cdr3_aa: CASSQVGGLAGGWNTDTQYF

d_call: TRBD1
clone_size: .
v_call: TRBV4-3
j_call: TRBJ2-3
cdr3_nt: TGCGCCAGCAGCCAAGATTTTTTTGGGACAGAGCAGTATTTT
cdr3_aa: CASSQDFFGTEQYF

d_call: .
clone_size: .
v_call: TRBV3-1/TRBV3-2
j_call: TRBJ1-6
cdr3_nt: TGTGCCAGCAGCCAACGGGTCGTTTCACCCCTCCACTTT
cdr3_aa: CASSQRVVSPLHF

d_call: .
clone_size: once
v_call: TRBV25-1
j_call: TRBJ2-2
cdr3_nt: TGTGCCAGCAGTGCCAGCGGATACACCGGGGAGCTGTTTTTT
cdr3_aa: CASSASGYTGELFF

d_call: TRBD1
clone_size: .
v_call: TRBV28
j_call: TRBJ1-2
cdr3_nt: TGTGCCAGCAGTTCACCCGGGACAGGGGATTTAATCTATGGCTACACCTTC
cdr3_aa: CASSSPGTGDLIYGYTF

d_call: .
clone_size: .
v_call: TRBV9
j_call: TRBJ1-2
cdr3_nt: TGTGCCAGCAGCGTAGCGAACAGCAACTATGGCTACACCTTC
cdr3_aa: CASSVANSNYGYTF

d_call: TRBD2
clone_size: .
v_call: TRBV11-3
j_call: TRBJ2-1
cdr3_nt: TGTGCCAGCAGCCGTCGGGGACTAGCGGGAGTCAGTGAGCAGTTCTTC
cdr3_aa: CASSRRGLAGVSEQFF

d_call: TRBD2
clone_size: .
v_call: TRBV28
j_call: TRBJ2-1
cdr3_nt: TGTGCCAGCAGTCCCCCCCCCGGGACTAGCGGGGTGAGCTCCTACAATGAGCAGTTCTTC
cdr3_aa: CASSPPPGTSGVSSYNEQFF

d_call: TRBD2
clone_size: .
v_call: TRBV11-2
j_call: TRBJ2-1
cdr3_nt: TGTGCCAGCAGCTTAGACCCCGGGAGGGAGGGTAGTTCCTACAATGAGCAGTTCTTC
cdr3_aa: CASSLDPGREGSSYNEQFF

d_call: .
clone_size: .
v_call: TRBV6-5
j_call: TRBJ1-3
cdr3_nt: TGTGCCAGCAGTTACGGGGGCAAAGGAAACACCATATATTTT
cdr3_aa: CASSYGGKGNTIYF

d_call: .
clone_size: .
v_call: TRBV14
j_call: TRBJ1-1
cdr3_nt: TGTGCCAGCAGCCCCCGGACAGTTAACACTGAAGCTTTCTTT
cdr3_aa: CASSPRTVNTEAFF

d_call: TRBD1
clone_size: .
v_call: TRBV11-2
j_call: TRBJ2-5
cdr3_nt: TGTGCCAGCAGGCGACAGGGGGCGAGAGAGACCCAGTACTTC
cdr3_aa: CASRRQGARETQYF